What follows are 26 T cell receptor beta chains derived from one specimen sequenced in a study of neurological immune-mediated disorders. One entry per CDR3 protein, called by TCRdb with MiXCR from the 5' RACE reads. The table includes 25,000 to 30,000 distinct CDR3 sequences, over 10% detected once. The sample consisted of PBMCs. These receptors were collected from a woman aged 55 to 70 in good health.

This clonotype was counted many times. The rearrangement links TRBV19 to TRBJ2-2, with 8 bases lining up with TRBD1. Trimming removed 4 bases from V and 7 bases from J; junction bases left unmatched: 8. The CDR3 runs to 15 residues. Per the germline V gene, CDR1 is LNHDA and CDR2 is SQIVND (reference sequence). The CDR3 protein is CASSSSSGGFGELFF. CDR3 coding DNA: TGTGCCAGTAGTAGCTCCTCAGGGGGCTTCGGGGAGCTGTTTTTT.

This clonotype was counted at least ten times. This sequence joins TRBV5-7 and TRBJ1-5; 8 bases line up with TRBD1. TRBV5-7 is treated as an ORF (open reading frame) with a function not yet certain. There are 19 residues in the CDR3. The junction had 17 bases not matched to a gene; V was cut back by 4 bases and J by 2 bases. The CDR3 here is CASSRGPQTGEVRNQPQHF. The CDR3 bases are TGTGCCAGCAGCCGAGGGCCACAGACAGGGGAAGTTCGCAATCAGCCCCAGCATTTT.

This clonotype occurred many times. The chain carries TRBV4-1 and TRBJ2-3; no reliable D call. V dropped 0 bases and J dropped 0 bases, with 7 bases sitting between them. The CDR3 consists of 15 residues. Germline-derived CDR1 and CDR2 are MGHRA and YSYEKL. In DNA form, the CDR3 reads TGCGCCAGCAGCCAAGAGGGCCGTAGCACAGATACGCAGTATTTT. It translates to CASSQEGRSTDTQYF.

This clonotype was counted ten times or more. The V and J genes are TRBV20-1 and TRBJ2-1; D is uncertain. V lost 3 bases to trimming and J lost 0 bases, with 9 bases between them. The CDR3 is 14 residues long. CDR1 is DFQATT, CDR2 SNEGSKA, per germline (reference sequence). Written as DNA, the CDR3 is TGCAGTGCTAGCCCCGAGAGCTCCTACAATGAGCAGTTCTTC. It translates to CSASPESSYNEQFF.

This clonotype was counted at least ten times. V and J are TRBV20-1 and TRBJ2-1, with 10 bases matching TRBD2. The V and J ends lost 0 bases and 8 bases, in that order; junction bases with no gene match: 4. The length of the CDR3 is 14 residues. Germline values: CDR1 DFQATT, CDR2 SNEGSKA (reference sequence). In DNA form, the CDR3 reads TGCAGTGCTAGAGATGGGACTAGCGATCATGAGCAGTTCTTC. Residues: CSARDGTSDHEQFF.

In its sample, this clonotype was seen many times. The V call is TRBV6-5, the J call TRBJ2-6; D uncertain. The germline V and J ends were trimmed by 0 bases and 0 bases, with 18 bases remaining between them. From germline, CDR1 is MNHEY and CDR2 SVGAGI. The CDR3 has 20 amino acids. The CDR3 reads CASSYSTWFSLLSGANVLTF. For the CDR3, the DNA is TGTGCCAGCAGTTACTCGACCTGGTTCAGCTTACTCTCTGGGGCCAACGTCCTGACTTTC.

This clonotype was detected ten times or more. The chain is built from TRBV12-3 or TRBV12-4 and TRBJ1-5; unclear D gene. The V gene lost 3 bases and the J gene lost 3 bases, with 9 bases spanning the gap. The CDR3 is 14 amino acids. CDR3 in amino acids: CASSFDVYNQPQHF. The CDR3 DNA reads as TGTGCCAGCAGTTTTGACGTATACAATCAGCCCCAGCATTTT.

To note about this clonotype: A read error may account for a junction end that differs from germline. The V call is TRBV6-2 or TRBV6-3, the J call TRBJ2-7; tentatively, D is TRBD1 (7 bases). In germline, CDR1 is MNHEY, CDR2 SVGEGT. The CDR3 consists of 13 residues. The CDR3: CASSPTGRNEQYF. The DNA for the CDR3 is TGCGCCAGCAGTCCGACAGGGAGGAACGAGCAGTACTTC.

This clonotype showed up many times. V usage is TRBV10-2 and J usage is TRBJ2-2; 9 bases match TRBD2. The ends lost 6 bases at V and 4 bases at J; junction bases unmatched: 3. The CDR3 sequence is 14 residues long. In germline, CDR1 is WSHSY, CDR2 SAAADI. CDR3 nucleotides: TGCGCCAGCAGACAAGCGGGGGGCACCGGGGAGCTGTTTTTT. Its translation is CASRQAGGTGELFF.

By sample share, this clonotype is medium-sized (0.01 to 0.1%). V usage is TRBV24-1 and J usage is TRBJ2-7; TRBD1 matches at 7 bases. This CDR3 has 15 residues. CDR1 and CDR2 (germline): KGHDR, SFDVKD. Unmatched junction bases numbered 4, after V lost 3 bases and J lost 0 bases. CDR3 loop: CATSDPRTGSYEQYF. The CDR3 coding sequence is TGTGCCACCAGTGATCCCAGGACAGGCTCCTACGAGCAGTACTTC.

This clonotype was counted ten times or more. The chain employs TRBV5-1 and TRBJ2-1; maybe TRBD1 (6 bases). Germline loops: CDR1 SGHRS, CDR2 YFSETQ. V shed 6 bases and J shed 6 bases, with 19 bases lying between them. This CDR3 region has 15 residues. CDR3 nucleotides: TGCGCCAGCAACCCAGGGGCCAGGGGCGGCAATGAGCAGTTCTTC. Residues: CASNPGARGGNEQFF.

Ten or more counts support this clonotype. The V call is TRBV20-1, the J call TRBJ1-1, with D perhaps matching TRBD1 (5 bases). The ends were cut back, 2 bases at V and 5 bases at J, with 9 bases in the middle. CDR3 length equals 12 residues. The germline V gene encodes CDR1 DFQATT and CDR2 SNEGSKA (reference sequence). The chain's CDR3 is CSARKQVTEAFF. CDR3 bases: TGCAGTGCTAGAAAACAGGTGACTGAAGCTTTCTTT.

This clonotype was observed once. V gene TRBV20-1 combines with J gene TRBJ2-1; 7 bases map to TRBD2. With V trimmed by 1 base and J by 8 bases, 11 bases remained unmatched. CDR3 length: 15 amino acids. Germline CDR1 DFQATT, CDR2 SNEGSKA (reference sequence). The CDR3 nucleotides are TGCAGTGCTAGAGGTCCTTGGGCGGGGGTGGATGAGCAGTTCTTC. Translated: CSARGPWAGVDEQFF.

This clonotype is medium-sized by share. This chain connects TRBV18 to TRBJ2-7; either TRBD1 or TRBD2 may fit D (6 bases each). Between the trimmed V and J ends, which lost 2 bases and 2 bases, there was a span of 16 bases. CDR3 size: 16 residues. CDR1 is KGHSH, CDR2 LQKENI, per germline. The CDR3 coding sequence is TGTGCCAGCTCACCAGATCCCGGGGGCGTAACCTACGAGCAGTACTTC. Translated, it gives CASSPDPGGVTYEQYF.

DNA for the CDR3: TGTGCCAGCAGCTTAGATATATTTAAAGCGGACAGGGGGCGGAACACTGAAGCTTTCTTT. Translated: CASSLDIFKADRGRNTEAFF. The chain uses TRBV7-2 and TRBJ1-1; TRBD1 aligns across 11 bases. V dropped 1 base and J dropped 1; count of bases not matched to a gene: 14. The CDR3 length is 20 residues. CDR1 is SGHTA and CDR2 is FQGNSA in the germline V gene.

There are many counts of this clonotype. The chain joins TRBV2 to TRBJ2-5; D call uncertain. Germline V gives CDR1 SNHLY, CDR2 FYNNEI. The CDR3 runs to 16 residues. V shed 3 bases and J shed 5 bases, with 19 bases lying between them. The CDR3 bases are TGTGCCAGCAGTGACCCCAGACCCATGGGTGGGGAGACCCAGTACTTC. Encoded protein: CASSDPRPMGGETQYF.

This clonotype was recorded at least ten times. The chain carries TRBV15 and TRBJ1-2, with D uncertain. Germline V gene data show CDR1 as LNHNV and CDR2 as YYDKDF (reference sequence). V lost 5 bases and J 8 bases, leaving 12 bases between the germline ends. The CDR3 is 12 amino acids. The CDR3 here is CATSGSMLGYTF. In DNA form, the CDR3 reads TGTGCCACCAGCGGGTCCATGTTAGGCTACACCTTC.

This clonotype showed up many times. The V and J genes are TRBV20-1 and TRBJ1-6; no definite D call. In germline, CDR1 is DFQATT, CDR2 SNEGSKA (reference sequence). The CDR3 loop spans 17 amino acids. Trimming removed 0 bases from V and 0 bases from J, with 12 bases in between. CDR3 loop: CSARDHSQSSYNSPLHF. CDR3 in DNA: TGCAGTGCTAGAGATCACAGCCAGAGCTCCTATAATTCACCCCTCCACTTT.

This clonotype was found many times. The gene calls are TRBV5-1 and TRBJ2-1; 9 nucleotides line up with TRBD1. The CDR3 has 14 residues. Germline-derived CDR1 and CDR2 are SGHRS and YFSETQ. The junction had 6 bases not matched to a gene; V was cut back by 3 bases and J by 8 bases. The CDR3 loop reads CASSSGQGRDEQFF. In nucleotides, the CDR3 is TGCGCCAGCAGCTCCGGACAGGGGCGCGATGAGCAGTTCTTC. Looking up the rest from reference TRBV5-1 and TRBJ2-1 gives the full variable domain: KAGVTQTPRYLIKTRGQQVTLSCSPISGHRSVSWYQQTPGQGLQFLFEYFSETQRNKGNFPGRFSGRQFSNSRSEMNVSTLELGDSALYLCASSSGQGRDEQFFGPGTRLTVL.

A few counts support this clonotype. V usage is TRBV7-3 and J usage is TRBJ1-3, with 9 bases fitting TRBD1. The CDR3 length is 17 residues. V shed 2 bases, J shed 1 base, and the junction held 6 bases outside the gene matches. CDR1 is SGHTA and CDR2 is FQGTGA in the germline V gene. CDR3 sequence (DNA): TGTGCCAGCAGCTTACTTCCCGGGACAGGGTCTGGAAACACCATATATTTT. Translating gives CASSLLPGTGSGNTIYF.

As concerns this clonotype: One end of the junction varies from germline; a read error may be responsible. The chain employs TRBV29-1 and TRBJ1-1; D not resolved. This CDR3 is 14 amino acids long. In germline, CDR1 is SQVTM, CDR2 ANQGSEA. The CDR3 here is CSVEDLSEGTEAFF. The CDR3 DNA is TGCAGCGTTGAAGATCTCAGTGAGGGCACTGAAGCCTTCTTT.

This clonotype was observed many times. The chain is built from TRBV7-9 and TRBJ2-5; TRBD2 is a possible D gene (6 bases). V gave up 5 bases and J gave up 3 bases, with 13 bases separating them. The germline CDR1 and CDR2 sequences are SEHNR and FQNEAQ (reference sequence). The CDR3 is 14 residues long. The CDR3 DNA reads TGTGCCAGCAGCGTAGAGACGGGGGAAGAGACCCAGTACTTC. Protein: CASSVETGEETQYF.

Many counts were recorded for this clonotype. The chain carries TRBV30 and TRBJ1-6; D might be TRBD1 (6 bases). The CDR3 extends over 14 amino acids. Trimming pared 3 bases from V and 10 bases from J, leaving 16 bases between. Germline CDR1 reads GTSNPN; CDR2 reads SVGIG (reference sequence). For the CDR3, the DNA is TGTGCCTGGAGCACTGGACAGTCTATCTCACCCCTCCACTTT. Encoded protein: CAWSTGQSISPLHF.

This clonotype was seen many times. The DNA of the CDR3 is TGTGCCAGCAGTCTTGGAGAGTCAATGCTCTACAATGAGCAGTTCTTC. It translates to CASSLGESMLYNEQFF. The rearrangement links TRBV6-4 to TRBJ2-1; D gene uncertain. This CDR3 spans 16 amino acids. Germline V lookup: CDR1 MRHNA, CDR2 SNTAGT. The V end was cut by 5 bases, the J end by 3 bases, with 17 bases between.

The sample holds many counts of this clonotype. This CDR3 is CAIRGQGTPAELLSGANVLTF. The CDR3 coding sequence is TGTGCCATCAGGGGACAGGGGACTCCGGCAGAGTTGCTCTCTGGGGCCAACGTCCTGACTTTC. The rearrangement joins TRBV10-3 to TRBJ2-6; 10 bases align to TRBD1. V shed 6 bases, J shed 0 bases, and the junction held 17 bases outside the gene matches. The CDR3 covers 21 residues. The V gene's germline CDR1 is ENHRY and CDR2 SYGVKD.

There are many counts of this clonotype. V usage is TRBV7-6 and J usage is TRBJ1-1, with D maybe TRBD1 (5 bases). CDR3 length equals 14 residues. CDR1 and CDR2 from the germline V gene are SGHVS and FNYEAQ. V shed 1 base and J shed 1 base, with 7 bases lying between them. The CDR3 bases are TGTGCCAGCAGCTTAGGGGACGGGAACACTGAAGCTTTCTTT. Its protein product is CASSLGDGNTEAFF. Filled out from reference TRBV7-6 and TRBJ1-1, the complete variable domain reads GAGVSQSPRYKVTKRGQDVALRCDPISGHVSLYWYRQALGQGPEFLTYFNYEAQQDKSGLPNDRFSAERPEGSISTLTIQRTEQRDSAMYRCASSLGDGNTEAFFGQGTRLTVV.